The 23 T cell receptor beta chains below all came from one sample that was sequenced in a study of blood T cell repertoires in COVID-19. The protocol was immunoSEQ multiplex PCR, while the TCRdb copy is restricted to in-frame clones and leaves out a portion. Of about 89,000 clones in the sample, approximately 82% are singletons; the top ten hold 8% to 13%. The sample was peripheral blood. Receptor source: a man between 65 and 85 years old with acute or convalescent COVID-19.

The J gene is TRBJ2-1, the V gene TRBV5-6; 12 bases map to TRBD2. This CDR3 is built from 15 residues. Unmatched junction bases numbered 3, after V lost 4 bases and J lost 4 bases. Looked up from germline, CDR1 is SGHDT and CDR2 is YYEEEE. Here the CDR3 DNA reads TGTGCCAGCAGCCGACTAGCGGGAGAGTACAATGAGCAGTTCTTC. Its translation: CASSRLAGEYNEQFF.

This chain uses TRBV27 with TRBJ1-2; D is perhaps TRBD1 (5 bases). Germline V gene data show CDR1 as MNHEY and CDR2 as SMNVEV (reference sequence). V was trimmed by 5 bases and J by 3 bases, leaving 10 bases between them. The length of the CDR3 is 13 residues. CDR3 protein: CASSRGTDYGYTF. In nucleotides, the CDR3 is TGTGCCAGCAGTAGGGGAACGGACTATGGCTACACCTTC.

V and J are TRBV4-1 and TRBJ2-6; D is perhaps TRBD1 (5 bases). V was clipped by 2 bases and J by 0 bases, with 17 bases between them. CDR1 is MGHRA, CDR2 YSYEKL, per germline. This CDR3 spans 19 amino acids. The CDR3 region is CASSQQGVVLGSGANVLTF. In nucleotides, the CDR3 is TGCGCCAGCAGCCAACAGGGTGTGGTCCTTGGCTCTGGGGCCAACGTCCTGACTTTC.

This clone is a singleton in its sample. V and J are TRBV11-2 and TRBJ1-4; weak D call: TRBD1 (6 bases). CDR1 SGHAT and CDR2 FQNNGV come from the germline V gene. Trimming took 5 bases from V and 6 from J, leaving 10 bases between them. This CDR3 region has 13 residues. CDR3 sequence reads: CASSVTGDEKLFF. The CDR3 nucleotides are TGTGCCAGCAGCGTGACAGGAGATGAAAAACTGTTTTTT.

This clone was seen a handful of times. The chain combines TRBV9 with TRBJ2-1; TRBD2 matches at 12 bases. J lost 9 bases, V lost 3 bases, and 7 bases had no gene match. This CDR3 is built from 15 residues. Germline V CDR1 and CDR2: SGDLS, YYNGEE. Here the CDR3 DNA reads TGTGCCAGCAGCGCACGACTAGCGGGAGTACTTGAGCAGTTCTTC. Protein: CASSARLAGVLEQFF.

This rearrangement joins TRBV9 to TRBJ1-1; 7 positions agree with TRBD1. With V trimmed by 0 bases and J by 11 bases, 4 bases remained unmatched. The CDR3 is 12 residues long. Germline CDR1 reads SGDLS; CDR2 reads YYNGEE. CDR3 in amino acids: CASSVETGQAFF. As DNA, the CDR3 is TGTGCCAGCAGCGTAGAGACAGGGCAGGCTTTCTTT. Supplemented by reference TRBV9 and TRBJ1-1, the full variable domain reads DSGVTQTPKHLITATGQRVTLRCSPRSGDLSVYWYQQSLDQGLQFLIQYYNGEERAKGNILERFSAQQFPDLHSELNLSSLELGDSALYFCASSVETGQAFFGQGTRLTVV.

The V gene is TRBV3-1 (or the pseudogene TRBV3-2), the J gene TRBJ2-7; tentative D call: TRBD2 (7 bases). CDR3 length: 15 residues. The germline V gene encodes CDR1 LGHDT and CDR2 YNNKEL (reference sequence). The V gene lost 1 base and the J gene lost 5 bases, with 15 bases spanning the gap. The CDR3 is CASSQVFQGTNEQYF. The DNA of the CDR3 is TGTGCCAGCAGCCAAGTTTTCCAGGGGACTAACGAGCAGTACTTC.

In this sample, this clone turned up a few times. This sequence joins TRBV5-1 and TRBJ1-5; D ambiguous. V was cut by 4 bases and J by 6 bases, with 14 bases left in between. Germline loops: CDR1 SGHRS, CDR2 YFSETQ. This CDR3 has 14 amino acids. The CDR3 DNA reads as TGCGCCAGCAGCGATAGTGGTAGAGGTCAGCCCCAGCATTTT. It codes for CASSDSGRGQPQHF.

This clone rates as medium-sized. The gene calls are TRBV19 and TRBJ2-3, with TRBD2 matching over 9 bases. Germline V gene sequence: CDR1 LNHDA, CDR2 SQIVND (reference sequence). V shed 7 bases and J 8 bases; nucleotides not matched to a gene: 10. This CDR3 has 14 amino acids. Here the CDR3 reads CASTDGGGASTQYF. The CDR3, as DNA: TGTGCCAGTACGGATGGCGGGGGGGCCAGTACGCAGTATTTT.

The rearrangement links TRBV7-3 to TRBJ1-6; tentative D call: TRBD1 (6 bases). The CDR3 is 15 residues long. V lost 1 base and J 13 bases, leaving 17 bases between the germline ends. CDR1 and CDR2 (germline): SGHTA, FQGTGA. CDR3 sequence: CASSLMGTSGSPLHF. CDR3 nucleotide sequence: TGTGCCAGCAGCTTAATGGGGACATCGGGGTCCCCCCTCCACTTT.

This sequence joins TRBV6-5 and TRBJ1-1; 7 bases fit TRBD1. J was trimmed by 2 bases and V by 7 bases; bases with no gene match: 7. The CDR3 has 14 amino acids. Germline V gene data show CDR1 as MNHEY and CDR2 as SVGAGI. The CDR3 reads CASTPGGLNTEAFF. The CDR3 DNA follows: TGTGCCAGCACCCCAGGGGGGCTTAACACTGAAGCTTTCTTT.

The CDR3 DNA sequence: TGTGCCAGCAGTTTTAGGCTAGCGGGTTCTGGGCCAGATACGCAGTATTTT. It codes for CASSFRLAGSGPDTQYF. The chain combines TRBV27 with TRBJ2-3; 8 bases map to TRBD2. Germline V gene data show CDR1 as MNHEY and CDR2 as SMNVEV (reference sequence). Unmatched junction bases numbered 12, after V lost 3 bases and J lost 4 bases. This CDR3 is 17 amino acids long.

CDR3 nucleotides: TGTGCCAGCAGCTTAGGACAGGGGGTAGCCGGGGAGCTGTTTTTT. As protein: CASSLGQGVAGELFF. The rearrangement links TRBV5-6 to TRBJ2-2; 10 bases fit TRBD1. The CDR3 loop spans 15 amino acids. CDR1 is SGHDT, CDR2 YYEEEE, per germline. V trimming: 2 bases; J trimming: 6 bases; junction bases outside the gene matches: 4.

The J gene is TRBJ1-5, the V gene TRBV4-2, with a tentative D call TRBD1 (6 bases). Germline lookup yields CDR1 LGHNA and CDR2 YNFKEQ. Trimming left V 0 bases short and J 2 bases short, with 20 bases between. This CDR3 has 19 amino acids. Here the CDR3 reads CASSQEVTGSWKGNQPQHF. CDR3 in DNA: TGTGCCAGCAGCCAAGAGGTAACAGGGTCATGGAAGGGCAATCAGCCCCAGCATTTT.

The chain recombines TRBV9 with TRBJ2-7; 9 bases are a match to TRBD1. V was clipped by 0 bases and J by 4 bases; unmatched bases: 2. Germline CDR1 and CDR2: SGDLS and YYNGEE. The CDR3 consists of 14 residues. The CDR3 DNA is TGTGCCAGCAGCGTAGCGGGACAGGGTTACGAGCAGTACTTC. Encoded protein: CASSVAGQGYEQYF.

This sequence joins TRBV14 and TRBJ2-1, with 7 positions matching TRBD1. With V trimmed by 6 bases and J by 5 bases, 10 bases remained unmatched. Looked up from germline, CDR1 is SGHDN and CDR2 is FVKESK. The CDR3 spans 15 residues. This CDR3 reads CASSDTGTDHNEQFF. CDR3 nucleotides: TGTGCCAGCAGTGATACCGGGACAGATCACAATGAGCAGTTCTTC.

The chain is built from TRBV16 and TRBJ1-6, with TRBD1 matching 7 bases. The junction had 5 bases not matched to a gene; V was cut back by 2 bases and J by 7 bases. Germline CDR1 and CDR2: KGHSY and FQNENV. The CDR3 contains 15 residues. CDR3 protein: CASSQRGTDNSPLHF. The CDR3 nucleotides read TGTGCCAGCAGCCAACGCGGGACAGACAATTCACCCCTCCACTTT.

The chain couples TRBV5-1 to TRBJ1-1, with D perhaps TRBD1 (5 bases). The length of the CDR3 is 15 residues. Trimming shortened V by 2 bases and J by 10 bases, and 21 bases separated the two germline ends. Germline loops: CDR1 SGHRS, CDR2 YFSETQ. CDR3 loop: CASSFFSVGGGTAFF. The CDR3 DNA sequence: TGCGCCAGCAGCTTTTTTTCGGTCGGCGGGGGGACAGCTTTCTTT.

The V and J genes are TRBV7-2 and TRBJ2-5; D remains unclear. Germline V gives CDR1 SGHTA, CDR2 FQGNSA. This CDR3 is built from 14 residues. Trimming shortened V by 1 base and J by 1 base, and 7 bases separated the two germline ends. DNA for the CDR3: TGTGCCAGCAGCTTAGGTACGGTCCAAGAGACCCAGTACTTC. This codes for CASSLGTVQETQYF.

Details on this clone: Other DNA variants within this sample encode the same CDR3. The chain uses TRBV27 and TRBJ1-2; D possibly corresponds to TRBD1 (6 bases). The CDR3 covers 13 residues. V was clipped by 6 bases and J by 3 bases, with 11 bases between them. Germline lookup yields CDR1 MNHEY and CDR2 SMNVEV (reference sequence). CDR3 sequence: CASSSQGYYGYTF. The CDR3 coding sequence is TGTGCCAGCAGCTCCCAGGGGTACTATGGCTACACCTTC.

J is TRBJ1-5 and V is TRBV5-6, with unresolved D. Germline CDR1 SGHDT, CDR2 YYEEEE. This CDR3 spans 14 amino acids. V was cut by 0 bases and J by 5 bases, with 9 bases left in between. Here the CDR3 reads CASSLGARYQPQHF. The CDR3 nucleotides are TGTGCCAGCAGCTTGGGGGCACGGTATCAGCCCCAGCATTTT. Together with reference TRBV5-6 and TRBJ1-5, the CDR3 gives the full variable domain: DAGVTQSPTHLIKTRGQQVTLRCSPKSGHDTVSWYQQALGQGPQFIFQYYEEEERQRGNFPDRFSGHQFPNYSSELNVNALLLGDSALYLCASSLGARYQPQHFGDGTRLSIL.

CDR3: CASSFGQGLPTGYTF. CDR3 DNA: TGTGCCAGCAGCTTTGGACAGGGATTACCTACTGGCTACACCTTC. The chain combines TRBV7-9 with TRBJ1-2; the match to TRBD1 covers 8 bases. Germline V gives CDR1 SEHNR, CDR2 FQNEAQ (reference sequence). The CDR3 sequence is 15 residues long. Trimming cost V 3 bases and J 7 bases; bases outside gene matches: 10.

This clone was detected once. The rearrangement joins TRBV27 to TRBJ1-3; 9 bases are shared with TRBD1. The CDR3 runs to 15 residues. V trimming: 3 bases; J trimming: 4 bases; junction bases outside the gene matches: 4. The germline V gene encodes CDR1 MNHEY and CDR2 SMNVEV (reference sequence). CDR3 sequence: CASSLDRGYGNTIYF. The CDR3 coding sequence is TGTGCCAGCAGTTTGGACAGGGGATACGGAAACACCATATATTTT.